This T cell receptor beta chain was retrieved from a study of shared T cell receptors in the human thymus. Profiling relied on immunoSEQ multiplex PCR, and the TCRdb table lists in-frame clones only, not all of them. The sample records more than 550,000 clones, about 87% being singletons. V was clipped by 1 base and J by 8 bases, with 18 bases between them. Looked up from germline, CDR1 is SGHDN and CDR2 is FVKESK. This CDR3 comprises 16 residues. These data also formed part of another study, on human thymus T cells.

The genes are TRBV14 and TRBJ2-4, with TRBD2 as a possible D gene (7 bases). Sequenced input: thymocytes. This receptor was obtained from a boy under three years old with a congenital heart defect. The CDR3 sequence is CASSQVKEGGGDIQYF. In nucleotides, the CDR3 is TGTGCCAGCAGCCAAGTAAAGGAGGGGGGGGGAGACATTCAGTACTTC.